These T cell receptor beta chains were read from a single sample in a study of memory CD4+ T cells and cytomegalovirus serostatus. Libraries were prepared by immunoSEQ multiplex PCR; TCRdb keeps only in-frame clonotypes and omits some of them. The top ten hold 1.5% to 2% of the sample, which has tens of thousands of clones, just over 75% seen once. Sequencing was carried out using memory CD4+ T cells from blood. Receptors originate from an adult in good health and CMV-seronegative. Each CDR3 is given with its conserved first and last residue. The D gene is left open where the match is weak. Clone size, where shown, is once, few, many, or a class for clones that have expanded.

CDR3aa: CASSEYTGNTEAFF; CDR3nt: TGTGCCAGCAGTGAATATACAGGGAACACTGAAGCTTTCTTT; v_gene: TRBV6-1; abundance: few; j_gene: TRBJ1-1; d_gene: NA
CDR3aa: CASSPRTVSYEQYF; CDR3nt: TGTGCCAGCAGCCCCAGGACGGTCTCCTACGAGCAGTACTTC; v_gene: TRBV27; abundance: NA; j_gene: TRBJ2-7; d_gene: NA
CDR3aa: CASSQPGQGGERLFF; CDR3nt: TGTGCCAGCAGCCAGCCTGGACAGGGAGGAGAAAGACTGTTTTTT; v_gene: TRBV11-2; abundance: NA; j_gene: TRBJ1-4; d_gene: TRBD1
CDR3aa: CASSSRQKDYEQYF; CDR3nt: TGTGCCAGCAGCTCTAGACAAAAGGATTACGAGCAGTACTTC; v_gene: TRBV11-1; abundance: NA; j_gene: TRBJ2-7; d_gene: NA
CDR3aa: CASGLANEQFF; CDR3nt: TGTGCCAGCGGACTAGCCAATGAGCAGTTCTTC; v_gene: TRBV14; abundance: once; j_gene: TRBJ2-1; d_gene: TRBD2
CDR3aa: CASSSGLEAFF; CDR3nt: TGTGCCAGCAGTTCGGGGCTGGAAGCTTTCTTT; v_gene: TRBV28; abundance: once; j_gene: TRBJ1-1; d_gene: NA
CDR3aa: CASSPSERRGFHEQYF; CDR3nt: TGTGCCAGCAGTCCCTCTGAAAGAAGAGGATTCCACGAGCAGTACTTC; v_gene: TRBV28; abundance: NA; j_gene: TRBJ2-7; d_gene: NA
CDR3aa: CASSLGKYNEQFF; CDR3nt: TGTGCCAGCAGCTTAGGAAAATACAATGAGCAGTTCTTC; v_gene: TRBV7-8; abundance: NA; j_gene: TRBJ2-1; d_gene: NA
CDR3aa: CASSIGGPTGGKETQYF; CDR3nt: TGTGCCAGTAGTATAGGGGGCCCTACAGGGGGTAAGGAGACCCAGTACTTC; v_gene: TRBV19; abundance: NA; j_gene: TRBJ2-5; d_gene: TRBD1
CDR3aa: CASSFTGTSSSEQFF; CDR3nt: TGTGCCAGCAGCTTTACCGGGACTAGCTCCAGTGAGCAGTTCTTC; v_gene: TRBV7-2; abundance: NA; j_gene: TRBJ2-1; d_gene: TRBD2
CDR3aa: CASRSLYSNQPQHF; CDR3nt: TGTGCCAGTAGGAGTCTTTATAGCAATCAGCCCCAGCATTTT; v_gene: TRBV19; abundance: NA; j_gene: TRBJ1-5; d_gene: NA
CDR3aa: CASSQDQWDPQHF; CDR3nt: TGCGCCAGCAGCCAAGACCAGTGGGATCCCCAGCATTTT; v_gene: TRBV4-3; abundance: NA; j_gene: TRBJ1-5; d_gene: NA
CDR3aa: CASSPLGATSGRAYEQYF; CDR3nt: TGCGCCAGCAGCCCCCTAGGGGCGACTAGCGGGAGGGCCTACGAGCAGTACTTC; v_gene: TRBV5-1; abundance: medium-sized; j_gene: TRBJ2-7; d_gene: TRBD2
CDR3aa: CASSTQGTNQPQHF; CDR3nt: TGTGCCAGTAGTACCCAGGGGACTAATCAGCCCCAGCATTTT; v_gene: TRBV19; abundance: once; j_gene: TRBJ1-5; d_gene: NA
CDR3aa: CASSLGTGSYEQYF; CDR3nt: TGTGCCAGCAGCTTGGGGACAGGGTCCTACGAGCAGTACTTC; v_gene: TRBV7-9; abundance: few; j_gene: TRBJ2-7; d_gene: TRBD1
CDR3aa: CASSQDRTSVRNTIYF; CDR3nt: TGTGCCAGCAGCCAAGATCGAACGTCGGTGAGAAACACCATATATTTT; v_gene: TRBV4-2; abundance: NA; j_gene: TRBJ1-3; d_gene: NA
CDR3aa: CASSETSGRANEQFF; CDR3nt: TGTGCCAGCAGCGAAACTAGCGGGAGGGCCAATGAGCAGTTCTTC; v_gene: TRBV5-4; abundance: NA; j_gene: TRBJ2-1; d_gene: TRBD2
CDR3aa: CATGGRLDEQFF; CDR3nt: TGTGCCACGGGAGGTCGGCTCGATGAGCAGTTCTTC; v_gene: TRBV28; abundance: NA; j_gene: TRBJ2-1; d_gene: TRBD2
CDR3aa: CASSLVTNTEAFF; CDR3nt: TGTGCCAGCAGCTTAGTAACGAACACTGAAGCTTTCTTT; v_gene: TRBV7-2; abundance: NA; j_gene: TRBJ1-1; d_gene: NA
CDR3aa: CASSRSFRLAGFTGELFF; CDR3nt: TGTGCCAGCAGCCGTAGTTTTCGACTAGCGGGGTTCACCGGGGAGCTGTTTTTT; v_gene: TRBV7-8; abundance: once; j_gene: TRBJ2-2; d_gene: TRBD2
CDR3aa: CSVEFTFGQPQHF; CDR3nt: TGCAGCGTTGAATTTACATTTGGGCAGCCCCAGCATTTT; v_gene: TRBV29-1; abundance: NA; j_gene: TRBJ1-5; d_gene: NA
CDR3aa: CASSPTPRKGSYGYTF; CDR3nt: TGTGCCAGCAGTCCAACGCCGCGGAAAGGGAGCTATGGCTACACCTTC; v_gene: TRBV28; abundance: NA; j_gene: TRBJ1-2; d_gene: NA
CDR3aa: CSARGQETQYF; CDR3nt: TGCAGTGCTAGAGGGCAAGAGACCCAGTACTTC; v_gene: TRBV20-1; abundance: NA; j_gene: TRBJ2-5; d_gene: NA
CDR3aa: CASSNGPYGYTF; CDR3nt: TGTGCCAGCAGTAACGGGCCCTATGGCTACACCTTC; v_gene: TRBV7-3; abundance: NA; j_gene: TRBJ1-2; d_gene: NA
CDR3aa: CASSLSGPGELFF; CDR3nt: TGTGCCAGCAGTTTATCCGGACCCGGGGAGCTGTTTTTT; v_gene: TRBV28; abundance: once; j_gene: TRBJ2-2; d_gene: NA
CDR3aa: CASSYSGTVSYEQYF; CDR3nt: TGCGCCAGCAGCTATTCCGGGACAGTCTCCTACGAGCAGTACTTC; v_gene: TRBV5-1; abundance: NA; j_gene: TRBJ2-7; d_gene: TRBD1
CDR3aa: CASSLGQRTQETQYF; CDR3nt: TGCGCCAGCAGCTTGGGTCAGCGGACTCAAGAGACCCAGTACTTC; v_gene: TRBV5-1; abundance: few; j_gene: TRBJ2-5; d_gene: NA
CDR3aa: CASRATGTSGGKDIQYF; CDR3nt: TGTGCCAGCAGAGCAACCGGGACTAGCGGGGGGAAGGACATTCAGTACTTC; v_gene: TRBV7-9; abundance: NA; j_gene: TRBJ2-4; d_gene: TRBD2
CDR3aa: CASSWTTGDNQPQHF; CDR3nt: TGCGCCAGCAGCTGGACGACAGGGGACAATCAGCCCCAGCATTTT; v_gene: TRBV5-1; abundance: NA; j_gene: TRBJ1-5; d_gene: TRBD1
CDR3aa: CASWGQTGRTNTEAFF; CDR3nt: TGTGCCAGTTGGGGCCAAACAGGGAGAACGAACACTGAAGCTTTCTTT; v_gene: TRBV28; abundance: NA; j_gene: TRBJ1-1; d_gene: NA
CDR3aa: CASSIAGLQTNTEAFF; CDR3nt: TGTGCCAGTAGTATCGCGGGTCTTCAAACTAACACTGAAGCTTTCTTT; v_gene: TRBV19; abundance: medium-sized; j_gene: TRBJ1-1; d_gene: NA
CDR3aa: CASSIRANEQFF; CDR3nt: TGTGCCAGTAGTATAAGAGCCAATGAGCAGTTCTTC; v_gene: TRBV19; abundance: NA; j_gene: TRBJ2-1; d_gene: NA
CDR3aa: CASTHRGLNTDTQYF; CDR3nt: TGTGCCAGTACCCATCGGGGACTAAACACAGATACGCAGTATTTT; v_gene: TRBV19; abundance: NA; j_gene: TRBJ2-3; d_gene: TRBD2
CDR3aa: CASSRESGGSYEQYF; CDR3nt: TGTGCCAGCAGCCGTGAATCAGGGGGCTCCTACGAGCAGTACTTC; v_gene: TRBV5-8; abundance: NA; j_gene: TRBJ2-7; d_gene: TRBD1
CDR3aa: CASSLGLSGRASEQYF; CDR3nt: TGTGCCAGCAGCTTAGGCCTTAGCGGGAGGGCCTCCGAGCAGTACTTC; v_gene: TRBV13; abundance: NA; j_gene: TRBJ2-7; d_gene: TRBD2
CDR3aa: CAISELNNEQFF; CDR3nt: TGTGCCATCAGTGAGTTGAACAATGAGCAGTTCTTC; v_gene: TRBV10-3; abundance: few; j_gene: TRBJ2-1; d_gene: NA
CDR3aa: CASSHETGTGGNSNQPQHF; CDR3nt: TGTGCCAGCAGCCATGAGACCGGGACAGGGGGCAATAGCAATCAGCCCCAGCATTTT; v_gene: TRBV11-2; abundance: NA; j_gene: TRBJ1-5; d_gene: TRBD1
CDR3aa: CASSLIDGGAFF; CDR3nt: TGCGCCAGCAGCTTGATCGATGGCGGAGCTTTCTTT; v_gene: TRBV5-1; abundance: once; j_gene: TRBJ1-1; d_gene: NA
CDR3aa: CASSRPGQGTYGYTF; CDR3nt: TGTGCCAGCAGCCGGCCGGGACAGGGCACTTATGGCTACACCTTC; v_gene: TRBV7-9; abundance: NA; j_gene: TRBJ1-2; d_gene: TRBD1
CDR3aa: CASSSGLGYYEQYF; CDR3nt: TGTGCCAGCAGCTCGGGACTAGGGTATTACGAGCAGTACTTC; v_gene: TRBV7-2; abundance: NA; j_gene: TRBJ2-7; d_gene: TRBD2